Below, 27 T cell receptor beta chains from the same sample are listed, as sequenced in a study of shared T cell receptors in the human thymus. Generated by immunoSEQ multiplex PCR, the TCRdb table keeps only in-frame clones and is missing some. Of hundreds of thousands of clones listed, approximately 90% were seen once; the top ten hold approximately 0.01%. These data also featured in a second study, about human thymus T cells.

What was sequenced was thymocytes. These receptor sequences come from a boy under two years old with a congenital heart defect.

The CDR3 DNA follows: TGTGCCAGCAGCACTCGACAGTTAAGGAATGAGCAGTTCTTC. This gives the protein CASSTRQLRNEQFF. The V call is TRBV9, the J call TRBJ2-1; TRBD1 might be the D (5 bases). V gave up 4 bases and J gave up 7 bases, with 15 bases separating them. The CDR3 totals 14 residues. Germline V gives CDR1 SGDLS, CDR2 YYNGEE.

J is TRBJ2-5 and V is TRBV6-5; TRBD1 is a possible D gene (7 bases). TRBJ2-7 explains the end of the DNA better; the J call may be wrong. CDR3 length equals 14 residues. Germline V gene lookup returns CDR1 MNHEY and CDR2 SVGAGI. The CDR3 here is CASRSRGASYEQYF. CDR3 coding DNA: TGTGCCAGCAGATCCAGGGGGGCCTCCTACGAGCAGTACTTC.

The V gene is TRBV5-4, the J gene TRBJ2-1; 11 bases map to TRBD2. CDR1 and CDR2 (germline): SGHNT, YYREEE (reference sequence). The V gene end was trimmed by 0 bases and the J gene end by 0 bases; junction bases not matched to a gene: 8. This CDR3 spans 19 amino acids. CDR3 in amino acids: CASSLATSGNRSSYNEQFF. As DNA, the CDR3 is TGTGCCAGCAGCTTGGCGACTAGCGGGAATCGGAGCTCCTACAATGAGCAGTTCTTC.

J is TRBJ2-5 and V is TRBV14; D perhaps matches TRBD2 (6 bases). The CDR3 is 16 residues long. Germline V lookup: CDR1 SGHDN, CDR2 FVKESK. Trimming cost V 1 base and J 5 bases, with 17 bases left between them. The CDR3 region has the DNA TGTGCCAGCAGCCAAGGCCGAGGGACTGGGCAGGAGACCCAGTACTTC. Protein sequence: CASSQGRGTGQETQYF.

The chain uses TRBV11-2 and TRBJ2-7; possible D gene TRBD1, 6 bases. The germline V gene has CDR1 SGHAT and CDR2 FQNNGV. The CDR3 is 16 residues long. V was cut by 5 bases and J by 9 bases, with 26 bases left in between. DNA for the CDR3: TGTGCCAGCAGCAACGCCTACTTCCCGGACAGCCGGGGGCAGTACTTC. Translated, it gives CASSNAYFPDSRGQYF.

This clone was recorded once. The CDR3 nucleotides are TGTGCCAGCAGTTCCACGAGCCAGGGGGTTCTTTACGAGCAGTACTTC. This codes for CASSSTSQGVLYEQYF. The genes are TRBV27 and TRBJ2-7; 7 bases are shared with TRBD1. This CDR3 spans 16 amino acids. The V gene end was trimmed by 4 bases and the J gene end by 4 bases; junction bases not matched to a gene: 13. The germline V gene has CDR1 MNHEY and CDR2 SMNVEV (reference sequence).

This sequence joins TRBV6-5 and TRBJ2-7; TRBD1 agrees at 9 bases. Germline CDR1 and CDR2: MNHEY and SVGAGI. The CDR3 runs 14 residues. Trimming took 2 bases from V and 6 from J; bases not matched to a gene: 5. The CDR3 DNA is TGTGCCAGCAGTTACGAAGACAGGGGGTTCGAGCAGTACTTC. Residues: CASSYEDRGFEQYF.

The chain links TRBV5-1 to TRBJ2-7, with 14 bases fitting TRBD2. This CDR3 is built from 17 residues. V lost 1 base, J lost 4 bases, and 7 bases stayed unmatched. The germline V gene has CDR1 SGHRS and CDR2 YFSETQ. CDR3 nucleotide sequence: TGCGCCAGCAGCTTGTCAGGGACTAGCGGGAGACGATACGAGCAGTACTTC. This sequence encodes CASSLSGTSGRRYEQYF.

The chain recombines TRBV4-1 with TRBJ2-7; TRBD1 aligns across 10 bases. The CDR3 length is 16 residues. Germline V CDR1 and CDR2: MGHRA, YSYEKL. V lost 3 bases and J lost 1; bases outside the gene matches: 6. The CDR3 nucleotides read TGCGCCAGCAGCCAGCACCCGGGACAGGGGTCCTACGAGCAGTACTTC. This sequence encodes CASSQHPGQGSYEQYF.

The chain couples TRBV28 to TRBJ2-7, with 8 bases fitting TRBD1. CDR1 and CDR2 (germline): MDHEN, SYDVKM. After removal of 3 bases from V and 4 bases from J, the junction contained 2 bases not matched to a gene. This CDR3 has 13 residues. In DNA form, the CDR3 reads TGTGCCAGCAGTTTTCAGGGGGCTTACGAGCAGTACTTC. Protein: CASSFQGAYEQYF.

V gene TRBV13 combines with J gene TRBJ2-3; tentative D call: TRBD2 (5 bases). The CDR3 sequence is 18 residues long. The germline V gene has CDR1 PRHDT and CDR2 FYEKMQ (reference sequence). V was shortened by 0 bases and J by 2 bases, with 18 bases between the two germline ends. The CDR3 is CASSLGRGEELTTDTQYF. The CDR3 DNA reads TGTGCCAGCAGCTTAGGCCGGGGAGAGGAACTGACCACAGATACGCAGTATTTT.

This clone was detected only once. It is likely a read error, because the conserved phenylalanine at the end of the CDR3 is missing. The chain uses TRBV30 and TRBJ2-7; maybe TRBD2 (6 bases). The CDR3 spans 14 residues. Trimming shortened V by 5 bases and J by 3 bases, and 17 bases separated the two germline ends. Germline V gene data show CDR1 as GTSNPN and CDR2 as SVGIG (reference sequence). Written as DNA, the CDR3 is TGTGCCTGGGAGGTTCCGGGGAGGCTCTACGAGCAGTACCTC. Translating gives CAWEVPGRLYEQYL.

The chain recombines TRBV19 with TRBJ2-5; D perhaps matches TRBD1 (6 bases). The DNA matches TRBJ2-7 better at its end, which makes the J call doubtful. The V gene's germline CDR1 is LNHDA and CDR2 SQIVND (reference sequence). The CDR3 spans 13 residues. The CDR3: CASSWGHTYEQYF. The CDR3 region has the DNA TGTGCCAGTAGCTGGGGACACACCTACGAGCAGTACTTC.

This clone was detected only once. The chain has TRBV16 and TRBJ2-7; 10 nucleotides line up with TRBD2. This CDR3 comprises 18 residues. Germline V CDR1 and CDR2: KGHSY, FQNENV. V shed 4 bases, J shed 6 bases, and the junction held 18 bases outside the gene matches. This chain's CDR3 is CASSRTPQGSSGSCEQYF. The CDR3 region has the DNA TGTGCCAGCAGCCGGACCCCACAAGGCTCTAGCGGGAGTTGCGAGCAGTACTTC.

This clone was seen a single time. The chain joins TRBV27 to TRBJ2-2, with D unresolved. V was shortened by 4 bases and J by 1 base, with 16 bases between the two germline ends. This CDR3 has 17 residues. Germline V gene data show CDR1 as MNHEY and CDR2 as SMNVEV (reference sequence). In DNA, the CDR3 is TGTGCCAGCAGTTCCACCCCCCGCTCCGGGAACACCGGGGAGCTGTTTTTT. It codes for CASSSTPRSGNTGELFF.

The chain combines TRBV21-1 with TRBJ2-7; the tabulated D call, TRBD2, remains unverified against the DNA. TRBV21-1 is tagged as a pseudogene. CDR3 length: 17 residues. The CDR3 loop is CASRPLPPEGPRDEQYF. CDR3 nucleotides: TGTGCCAGCAGGCCCCTCCCCCCGGAGGGCCCCAGGGACGAGCAGTACTTC.

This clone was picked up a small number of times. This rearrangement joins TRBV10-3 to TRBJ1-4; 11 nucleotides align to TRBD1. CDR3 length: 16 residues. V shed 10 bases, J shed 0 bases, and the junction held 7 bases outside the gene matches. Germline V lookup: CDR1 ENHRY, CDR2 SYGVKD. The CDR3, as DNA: TGTGCCACCACGGACAGGGGGCGGGCAACTAATGAAAAACTGTTTTTT. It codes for CATTDRGRATNEKLFF.

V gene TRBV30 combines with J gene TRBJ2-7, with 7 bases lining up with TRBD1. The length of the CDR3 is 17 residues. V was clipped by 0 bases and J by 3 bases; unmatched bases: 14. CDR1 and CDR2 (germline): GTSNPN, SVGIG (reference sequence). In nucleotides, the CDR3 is TGTGCCTGGAGTGTACCCCGACAGGGAGCTTCCCTCTACGAGCAGTACTTC. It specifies CAWSVPRQGASLYEQYF.

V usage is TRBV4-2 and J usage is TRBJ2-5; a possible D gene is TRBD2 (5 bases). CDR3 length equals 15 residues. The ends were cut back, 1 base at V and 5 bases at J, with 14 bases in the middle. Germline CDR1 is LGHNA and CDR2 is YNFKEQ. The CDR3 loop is CASSQVAGRGETQYF. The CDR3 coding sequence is TGTGCCAGCAGCCAAGTAGCCGGGCGAGGGGAGACCCAGTACTTC.

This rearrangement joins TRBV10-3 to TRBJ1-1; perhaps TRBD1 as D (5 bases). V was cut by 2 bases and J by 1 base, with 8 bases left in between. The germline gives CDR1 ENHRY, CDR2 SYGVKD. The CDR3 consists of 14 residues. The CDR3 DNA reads TGTGCCATCAGTGAGGGGGCTGGGAACACTGAAGCTTTCTTT. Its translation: CAISEGAGNTEAFF.

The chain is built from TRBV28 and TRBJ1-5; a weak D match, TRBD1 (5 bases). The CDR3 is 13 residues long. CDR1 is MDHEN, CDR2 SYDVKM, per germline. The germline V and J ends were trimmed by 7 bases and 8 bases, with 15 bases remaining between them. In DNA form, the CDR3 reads TGTGCCAGCAAAGGGACTCCCGGGGAGCCCCAGCATTTT. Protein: CASKGTPGEPQHF.

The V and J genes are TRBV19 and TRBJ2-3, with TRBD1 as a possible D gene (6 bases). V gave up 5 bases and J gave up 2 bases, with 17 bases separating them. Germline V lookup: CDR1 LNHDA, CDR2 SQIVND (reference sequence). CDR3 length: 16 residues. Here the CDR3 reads CASSPSQGCDTDTQYF. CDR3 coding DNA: TGTGCCAGTAGTCCCTCCCAGGGGTGTGACACAGATACGCAGTATTTT.

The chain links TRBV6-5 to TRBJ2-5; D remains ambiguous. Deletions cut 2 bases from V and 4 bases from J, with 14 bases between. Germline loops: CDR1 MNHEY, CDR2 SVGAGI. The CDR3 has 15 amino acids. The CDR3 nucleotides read TGTGCCAGCAGTTACGCAGGTTTACCCCCAGAGACCCAGTACTTC. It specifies CASSYAGLPPETQYF.

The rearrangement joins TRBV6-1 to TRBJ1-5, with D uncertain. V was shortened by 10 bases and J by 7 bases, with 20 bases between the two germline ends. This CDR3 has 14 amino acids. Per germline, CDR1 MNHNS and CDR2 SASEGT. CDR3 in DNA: TGTGCCACACGCGGGCCCAAAGGAGAACAGCCCCAGCATTTT. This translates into CATRGPKGEQPQHF.

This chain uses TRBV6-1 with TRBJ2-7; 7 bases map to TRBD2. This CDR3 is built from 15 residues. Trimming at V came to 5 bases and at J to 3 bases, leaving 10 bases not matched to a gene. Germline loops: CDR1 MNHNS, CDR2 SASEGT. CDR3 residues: CASSMRLASVYEQYF. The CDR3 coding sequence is TGTGCCAGCAGTATGAGACTAGCTTCCGTCTACGAGCAGTACTTC.

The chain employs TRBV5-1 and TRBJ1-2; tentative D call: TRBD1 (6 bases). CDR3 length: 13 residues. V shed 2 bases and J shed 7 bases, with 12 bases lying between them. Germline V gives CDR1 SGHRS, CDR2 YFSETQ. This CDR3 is CASSFGRGFGYTF. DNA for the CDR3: TGCGCCAGCAGCTTCGGGAGGGGGTTTGGCTACACCTTC.

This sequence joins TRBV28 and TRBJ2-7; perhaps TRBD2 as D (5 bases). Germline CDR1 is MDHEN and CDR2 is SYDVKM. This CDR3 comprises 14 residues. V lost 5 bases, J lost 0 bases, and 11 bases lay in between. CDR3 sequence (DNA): TGTGCCAGCAGTAAGAAGCGGAACTCCTACGAGCAGTACTTC. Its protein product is CASSKKRNSYEQYF.